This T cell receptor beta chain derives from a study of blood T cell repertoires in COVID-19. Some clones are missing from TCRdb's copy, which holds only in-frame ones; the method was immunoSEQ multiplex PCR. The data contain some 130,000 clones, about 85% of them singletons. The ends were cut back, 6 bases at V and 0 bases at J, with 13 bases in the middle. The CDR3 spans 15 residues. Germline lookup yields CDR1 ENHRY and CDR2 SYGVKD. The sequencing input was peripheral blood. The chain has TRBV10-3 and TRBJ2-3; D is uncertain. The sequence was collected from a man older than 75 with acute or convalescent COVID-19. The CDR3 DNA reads TGTGCCATCAGGGATAGTCAGACTAGCACAGATACGCAGTATTTT. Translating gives CAIRDSQTSTDTQYF.